This T cell receptor (beta chain) was found in a study of blood T cell repertoires in COVID-19. Looking at the study overall: Acute-phase and convalescent COVID-19 samples originated in the United States, Italy and Spain. Nucleic acid was either cDNA or gDNA, and it came from T cells, B-cell-depleted T cells, or PBMCs.

Per the original methods: Reference gene primer amplification gave nucleated cell count estimates. Method: immunoSEQ multiplex PCR; TCRdb's copy keeps in-frame clones and lacks some. That table gives V, J and clone size, and the DNA gave D and trimming. The table has some 250,000 clones, around 84% seen once; the top ten hold around 3.4%. With 3 bases removed from V and 2 bases from J, the gap between germline ends came to 13 bases. Germline lookup yields CDR1 LNHDA and CDR2 SQIVND (reference sequence). CDR3 length: 15 residues. This clone was counted once. The sequenced sample was peripheral blood. The chain couples TRBV19 to TRBJ1-2; D gene unclear. The clonotype was recovered from a woman aged 18-35 years with acute or convalescent COVID-19. The CDR3 DNA is TGTGCCAGTAGTATGGGAGGCTCCCTAAACTATGGCTACACCTTC. This gives the protein CASSMGGSLNYGYTF.